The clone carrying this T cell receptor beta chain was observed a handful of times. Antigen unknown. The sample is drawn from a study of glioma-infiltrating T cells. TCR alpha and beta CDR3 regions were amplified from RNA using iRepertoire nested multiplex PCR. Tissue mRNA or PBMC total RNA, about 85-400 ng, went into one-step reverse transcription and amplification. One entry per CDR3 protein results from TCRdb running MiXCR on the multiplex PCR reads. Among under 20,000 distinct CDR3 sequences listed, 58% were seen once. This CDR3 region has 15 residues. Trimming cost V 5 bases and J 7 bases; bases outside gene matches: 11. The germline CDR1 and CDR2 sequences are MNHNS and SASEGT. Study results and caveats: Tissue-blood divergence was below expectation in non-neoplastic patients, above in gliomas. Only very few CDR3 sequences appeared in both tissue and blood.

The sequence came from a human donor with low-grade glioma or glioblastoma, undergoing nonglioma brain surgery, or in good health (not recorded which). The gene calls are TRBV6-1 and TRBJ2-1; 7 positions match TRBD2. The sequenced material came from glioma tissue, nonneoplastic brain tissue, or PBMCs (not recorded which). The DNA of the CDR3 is TGTGCCAGCAGTTTCTTAGGCGGGAGTGAAAATGAGCAGTTCTTC. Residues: CASSFLGGSENEQFF.